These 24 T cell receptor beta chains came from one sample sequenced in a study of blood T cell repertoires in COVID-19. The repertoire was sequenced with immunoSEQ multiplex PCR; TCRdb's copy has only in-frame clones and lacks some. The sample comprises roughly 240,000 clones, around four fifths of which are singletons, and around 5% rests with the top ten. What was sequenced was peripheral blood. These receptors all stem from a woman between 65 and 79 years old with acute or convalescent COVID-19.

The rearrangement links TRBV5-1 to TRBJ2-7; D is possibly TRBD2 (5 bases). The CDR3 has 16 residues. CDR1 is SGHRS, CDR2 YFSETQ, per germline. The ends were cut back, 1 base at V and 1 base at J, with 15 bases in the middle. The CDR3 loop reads CASSLRLQSGSYEQYF. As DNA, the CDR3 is TGCGCCAGCAGCTTGAGACTACAATCGGGATCCTACGAGCAGTACTTC.

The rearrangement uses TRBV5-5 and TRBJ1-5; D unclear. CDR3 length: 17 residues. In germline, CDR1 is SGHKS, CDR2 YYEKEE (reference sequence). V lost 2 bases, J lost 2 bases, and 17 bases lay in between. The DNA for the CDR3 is TGTGCCAGCAGCTTTGGACGTGGACTAGAAGGCAATCAGCCCCAGCATTTT. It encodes CASSFGRGLEGNQPQHF.

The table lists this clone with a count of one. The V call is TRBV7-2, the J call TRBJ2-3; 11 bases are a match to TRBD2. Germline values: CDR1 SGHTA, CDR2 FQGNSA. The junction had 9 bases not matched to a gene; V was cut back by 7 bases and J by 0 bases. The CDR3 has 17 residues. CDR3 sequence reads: CASTRASGGTSTDTQYF. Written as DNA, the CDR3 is TGTGCCAGCACTCGGGCTAGCGGGGGGACTAGCACAGATACGCAGTATTTT.

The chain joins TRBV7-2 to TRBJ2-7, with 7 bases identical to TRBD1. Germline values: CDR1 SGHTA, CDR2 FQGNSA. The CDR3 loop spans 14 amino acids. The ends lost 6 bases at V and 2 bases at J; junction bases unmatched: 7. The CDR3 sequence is CASRLEGQTYEQYF. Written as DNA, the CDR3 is TGTGCCAGCAGACTAGAGGGACAGACCTACGAGCAGTACTTC.

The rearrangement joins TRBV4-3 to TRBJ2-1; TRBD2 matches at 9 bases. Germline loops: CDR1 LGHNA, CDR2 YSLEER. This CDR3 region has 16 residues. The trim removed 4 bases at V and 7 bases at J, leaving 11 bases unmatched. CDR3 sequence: CASSPNWGLALNEQFF. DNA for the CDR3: TGCGCCAGCAGCCCGAACTGGGGACTAGCTTTAAATGAGCAGTTCTTC.

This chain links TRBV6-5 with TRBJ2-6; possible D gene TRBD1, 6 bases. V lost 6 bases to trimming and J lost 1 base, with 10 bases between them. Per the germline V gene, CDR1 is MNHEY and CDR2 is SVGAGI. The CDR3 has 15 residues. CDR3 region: CASRSQGSGANVLTF. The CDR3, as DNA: TGTGCCAGCAGGTCACAGGGATCTGGGGCCAACGTCCTGACTTTC.

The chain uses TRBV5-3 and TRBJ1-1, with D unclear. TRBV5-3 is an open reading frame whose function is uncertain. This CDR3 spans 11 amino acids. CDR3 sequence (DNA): TGTTTCCGCTGGGCGGGCACTGAAGCTTTCTTT. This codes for CFRWAGTEAFF.

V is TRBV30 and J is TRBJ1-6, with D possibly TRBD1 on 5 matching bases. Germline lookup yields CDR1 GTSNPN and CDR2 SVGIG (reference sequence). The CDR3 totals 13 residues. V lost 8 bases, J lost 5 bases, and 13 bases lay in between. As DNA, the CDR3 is TGTGCCGGGGGGAAGAGGGATAATTCACCCCTCCACTTT. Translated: CAGGKRDNSPLHF.

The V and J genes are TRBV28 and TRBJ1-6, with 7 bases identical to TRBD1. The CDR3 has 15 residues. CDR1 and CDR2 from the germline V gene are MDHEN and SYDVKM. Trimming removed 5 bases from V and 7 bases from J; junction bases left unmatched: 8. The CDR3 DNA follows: TGTGCCAGCAGTCCCCCGACAGGGTTGAATTCACCCCTCCACTTT. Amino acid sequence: CASSPPTGLNSPLHF.

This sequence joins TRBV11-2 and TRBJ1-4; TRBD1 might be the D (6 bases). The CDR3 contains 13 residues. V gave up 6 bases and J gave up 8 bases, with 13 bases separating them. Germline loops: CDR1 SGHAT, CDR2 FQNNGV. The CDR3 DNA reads TGTGCCAGCAGTTCAGGGGCAGCCGAAAAACTGTTTTTT. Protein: CASSSGAAEKLFF.

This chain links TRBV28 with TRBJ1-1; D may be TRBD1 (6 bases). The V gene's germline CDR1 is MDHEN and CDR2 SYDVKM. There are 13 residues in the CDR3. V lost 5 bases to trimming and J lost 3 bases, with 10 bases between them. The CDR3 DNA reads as TGTGCCAGCAGTACAGGGCTCTACACTGAAGCTTTCTTT. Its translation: CASSTGLYTEAFF.

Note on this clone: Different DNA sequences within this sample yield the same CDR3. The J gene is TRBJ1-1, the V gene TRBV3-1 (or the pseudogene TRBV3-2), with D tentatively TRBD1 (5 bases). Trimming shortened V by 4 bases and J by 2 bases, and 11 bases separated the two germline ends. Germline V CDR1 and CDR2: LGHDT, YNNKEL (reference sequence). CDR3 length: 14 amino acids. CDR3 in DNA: TGTGCCAGCAGCCCGTCGACAGCCAACACTGAAGCTTTCTTT. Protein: CASSPSTANTEAFF.

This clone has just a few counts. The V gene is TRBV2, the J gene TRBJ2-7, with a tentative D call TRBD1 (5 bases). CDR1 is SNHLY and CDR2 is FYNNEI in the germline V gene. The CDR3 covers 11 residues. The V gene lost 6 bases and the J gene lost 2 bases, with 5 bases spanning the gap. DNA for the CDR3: TGTGCCAGCAGGACAGCCTACGAGCAGTACTTC. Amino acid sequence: CASRTAYEQYF.

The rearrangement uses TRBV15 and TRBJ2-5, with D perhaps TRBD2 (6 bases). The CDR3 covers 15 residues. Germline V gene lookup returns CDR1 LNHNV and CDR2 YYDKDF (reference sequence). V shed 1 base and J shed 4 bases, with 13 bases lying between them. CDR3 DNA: TGTGCCACCAGCAGAGCCGGAGGGTTGGGAGAGACCCAGTACTTC. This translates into CATSRAGGLGETQYF.

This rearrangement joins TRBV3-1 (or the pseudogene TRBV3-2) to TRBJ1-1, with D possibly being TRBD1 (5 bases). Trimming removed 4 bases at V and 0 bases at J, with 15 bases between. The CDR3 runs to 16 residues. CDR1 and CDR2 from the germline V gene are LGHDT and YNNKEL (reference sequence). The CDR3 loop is CASSLEGGGMNTEAFF. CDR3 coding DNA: TGTGCCAGCAGCCTCGAGGGTGGGGGGATGAACACTGAAGCTTTCTTT.

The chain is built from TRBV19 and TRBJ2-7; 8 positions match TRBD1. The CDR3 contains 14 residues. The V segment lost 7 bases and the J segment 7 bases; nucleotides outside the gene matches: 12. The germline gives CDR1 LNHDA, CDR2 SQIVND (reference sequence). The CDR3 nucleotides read TGTGCCAGTAAAGTTGGGCAGGGGGCGCGGGAGCAGTACTTC. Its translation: CASKVGQGAREQYF.

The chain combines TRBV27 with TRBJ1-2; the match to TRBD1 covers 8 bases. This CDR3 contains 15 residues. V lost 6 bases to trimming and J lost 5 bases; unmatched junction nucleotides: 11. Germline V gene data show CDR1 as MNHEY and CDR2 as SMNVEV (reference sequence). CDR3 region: CASSAGGANLYGYTF. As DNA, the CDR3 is TGTGCCAGCAGCGCAGGGGGCGCGAATCTTTATGGCTACACCTTC.

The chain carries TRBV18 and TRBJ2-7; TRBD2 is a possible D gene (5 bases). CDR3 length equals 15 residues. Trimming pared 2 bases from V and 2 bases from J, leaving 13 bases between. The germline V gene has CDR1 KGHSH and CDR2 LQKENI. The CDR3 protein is CASSPTRALAYEQYF. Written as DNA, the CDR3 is TGTGCCAGCTCACCAACTAGGGCACTGGCCTACGAGCAGTACTTC.

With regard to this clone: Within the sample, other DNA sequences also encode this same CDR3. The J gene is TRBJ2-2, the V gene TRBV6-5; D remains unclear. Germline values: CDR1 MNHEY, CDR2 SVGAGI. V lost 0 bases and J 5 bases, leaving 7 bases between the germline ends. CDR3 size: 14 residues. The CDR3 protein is CASSYSGRTGELFF. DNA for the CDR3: TGTGCCAGCAGTTACTCGGGCAGGACCGGGGAGCTGTTTTTT.

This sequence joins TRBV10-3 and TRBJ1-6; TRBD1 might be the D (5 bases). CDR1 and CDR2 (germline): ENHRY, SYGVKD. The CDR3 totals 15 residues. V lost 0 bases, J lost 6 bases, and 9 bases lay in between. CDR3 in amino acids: CAISESGTANSPLHF. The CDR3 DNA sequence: TGTGCCATCAGTGAGTCGGGGACTGCTAATTCACCCCTCCACTTT.

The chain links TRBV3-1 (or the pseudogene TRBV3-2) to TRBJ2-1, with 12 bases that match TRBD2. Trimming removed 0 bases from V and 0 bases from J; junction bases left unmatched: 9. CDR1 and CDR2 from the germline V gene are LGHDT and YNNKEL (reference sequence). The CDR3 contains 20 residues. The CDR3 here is CASSQDRLAGGFSSYNEQFF. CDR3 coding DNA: TGTGCCAGCAGCCAAGACCGGCTAGCGGGGGGGTTTAGCTCCTACAATGAGCAGTTCTTC.

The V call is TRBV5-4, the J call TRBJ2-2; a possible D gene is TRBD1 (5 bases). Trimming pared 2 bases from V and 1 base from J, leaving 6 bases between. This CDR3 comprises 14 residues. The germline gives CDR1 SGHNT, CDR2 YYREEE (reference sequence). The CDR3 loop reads CASSFDRNTGELFF. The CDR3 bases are TGTGCCAGCAGCTTCGACAGGAACACCGGGGAGCTGTTTTTT. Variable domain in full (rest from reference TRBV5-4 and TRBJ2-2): ETGVTQSPTHLIKTRGQQVTLRCSSQSGHNTVSWYQQALGQGPQFIFQYYREEENGRGNFPPRFSGLQFPNYSSELNVNALELDDSALYLCASSFDRNTGELFFGEGSRLTVL.

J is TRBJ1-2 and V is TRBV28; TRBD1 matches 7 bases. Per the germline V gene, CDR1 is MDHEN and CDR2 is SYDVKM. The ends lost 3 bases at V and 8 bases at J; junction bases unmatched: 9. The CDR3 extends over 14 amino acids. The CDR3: CASSFIQGPGGYTF. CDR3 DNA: TGTGCCAGCAGTTTTATACAGGGGCCAGGGGGCTACACCTTC.

CDR3 sequence (DNA): TGTGCCAGCTCACCCCAGGGTCCCCAAAACACTGAAGCTTTCTTT. Encoded protein: CASSPQGPQNTEAFF. The rearrangement links TRBV18 to TRBJ1-1; D possibly corresponds to TRBD1 (5 bases). Trimming shortened V by 3 bases and J by 2 bases, and 13 bases separated the two germline ends. In germline, CDR1 is KGHSH, CDR2 LQKENI. This CDR3 spans 15 amino acids.